One sample yielded the 22 T cell receptor beta chains listed below, sequenced in a study of CD8+CD57+ T cells in acquired aplastic anemia. The study profiled TCR beta VDJ and CDR3 using genomic DNA as template. TCRdb reprocessed the reads with MiXCR, giving one entry per CDR3 protein. Among around 150,000 distinct CDR3 sequences listed, 40% to 60% were seen once. By flow cytometry, patients selected for sequencing had shown an expansion of CD8+CD57+ cells. Material for sequencing was sorted CD4+, CD8+, or CD8+CD57+ T cells (not recorded which) from PBMCs. The source of these receptors is a human donor with aplastic anemia.

In this sample, this clonotype turned up many times. This rearrangement joins TRBV12-3 or TRBV12-4 to TRBJ1-5; D unresolved. CDR3 length: 12 residues. V shed 6 bases and J shed 9 bases, with 12 bases lying between them. CDR3 DNA: TGTGCCAGCAGCCGTGACCCGGGGCCCCAGCATTTT. Protein product: CASSRDPGPQHF.

The chain employs TRBV9 and TRBJ1-6, with unresolved D. Germline loops: CDR1 SGDLS, CDR2 YYNGEE. The CDR3 contains 12 residues. DNA of the CDR3: TGTGCTGCCTCCGGAAAAGATTCACCCCTCCACTTT. It is translated as CAASGKDSPLHF.

This chain joins TRBV15 and TRBJ2-3, with TRBD2 identical over 13 bases. The CDR3 covers 15 residues. The trim removed 3 bases at V and 11 bases at J, leaving 8 bases unmatched. CDR1 is LNHNV, CDR2 YYDKDF, per germline (reference sequence). CDR3 residues: CATSRETGLAGWQYF. The CDR3, as DNA: TGTGCCACCAGCAGGGAGACGGGACTAGCGGGGTGGCAGTATTTT.

This clonotype was found once. This CDR3 fails to terminate in the conserved phenylalanine or tryptophan, so it likely reflects a read error. The V call is TRBV6-1, the J call TRBJ1-1, with 9 bases matching TRBD1. V gave up 6 bases and J gave up 4 bases; unmatched junction bases: 9. The V gene's germline CDR1 is MNHNS and CDR2 SASEGT. The length of the CDR3 is 15 residues. CDR3 DNA: TGTGCCAGCAGGACGACAGGGGGGAGGTTCACTGAAGCTTTCCTT. Amino acids: CASRTTGGRFTEAFL.

The sample holds many counts of this clonotype. The genes are TRBV10-1 and TRBJ2-2, with no clear D. The length of the CDR3 is 13 residues. V lost 8 bases, J lost 4 bases, and 11 bases lay in between. Looked up from germline, CDR1 is WNHNN and CDR2 is SYGVQD (reference sequence). The chain's CDR3 is CASAPTPTGELFF. In DNA, the CDR3 is TGCGCCAGCGCCCCAACCCCCACCGGGGAGCTGTTTTTT.

The chain is built from TRBV10-3 and TRBJ1-1; unclear D gene. Trimming took off 5 bases at V and 3 bases at J, with 16 bases between the two ends. CDR3 length equals 15 residues. CDR1 is ENHRY and CDR2 is SYGVKD in the germline V gene. The CDR3 DNA reads TGTGCCATCAGTATCGGGCTCCCCGGAGACACTGAAGCTTTCTTT. It codes for CAISIGLPGDTEAFF.

A remark on this clonotype: A much larger clonotype is one base distant, so this may be a read error. The rearrangement uses TRBV13 and TRBJ2-3; TRBD1 agrees at 9 bases. The CDR3 has 15 amino acids. Germline CDR1 is PRHDT and CDR2 is FYEKMQ (reference sequence). V was clipped by 3 bases and J by 5 bases; unmatched bases: 6. The CDR3 sequence is CASSFGTGSRDTQYF. In DNA, the CDR3 is TGTGCCAGCAGCTTCGGGACAGGGTCTCGAGATACGCAGTATTTT.

This chain uses TRBV7-9 with TRBJ2-2; D remains ambiguous. V lost 5 bases to trimming and J lost 7 bases, with 8 bases between them. Germline values: CDR1 SEHNR, CDR2 FQNEAQ (reference sequence). The CDR3 totals 12 residues. CDR3 coding DNA: TGTGCCAGCAGCCCTCCACTCGGGGAGCTGTTTTTT. Protein sequence: CASSPPLGELFF.

In this sample, this clonotype turned up once. At one boundary the junction diverges from the germline segment, which might be a read error. V and J are TRBV24-1 and TRBJ2-3; tentative D call: TRBD1 (6 bases). CDR1 and CDR2 from the germline V gene are KGHDR and SFDVKD. The CDR3 has 16 residues. The CDR3 loop reads CASSDFRGSGTDTQYF. The CDR3, as DNA: TGTGCCTCCAGTGACTTCAGGGGTTCGGGCACAGATACGCAGTATTTT.

This clonotype was picked up a small number of times. The chain uses TRBV20-1 and TRBJ1-1, with a tentative D call TRBD1 (5 bases). This CDR3 has 12 amino acids. Per germline, CDR1 DFQATT and CDR2 SNEGSKA (reference sequence). Trimming removed 4 bases from V and 1 base from J, with 7 bases in between. The CDR3 DNA follows: TGCAGTGCTAACGGGGGGAACACTGAAGCTTTCTTT. Translation gives CSANGGNTEAFF.

The chain joins TRBV5-1 to TRBJ2-5, with D possibly called TRBD1 or TRBD2 (5 bases each). This CDR3 has 15 amino acids. Per germline, CDR1 SGHRS and CDR2 YFSETQ. V was shortened by 7 bases and J by 0 bases, with 16 bases between the two germline ends. In DNA, the CDR3 is TGCGCCAGCGAGGGGCAGGTCGGAAACCAAGAGACCCAGTACTTC. Residues: CASEGQVGNQETQYF.

The chain employs TRBV4-1 and TRBJ2-3; 9 bases align to TRBD1. This CDR3 is 19 amino acids long. Per germline, CDR1 MGHRA and CDR2 YSYEKL. V trimming: 4 bases; J trimming: 4 bases; junction bases outside the gene matches: 18. CDR3 coding DNA: TGCGCCAGCAGCCCCGAAAGAACGATTGGGGACAGGGACTCAGATACGCAGTATTTT. This translates into CASSPERTIGDRDSDTQYF.

The chain combines TRBV11-3 with TRBJ2-2; D is uncertain. Between the trimmed V and J ends, which lost 4 bases and 0 bases, there was a span of 6 bases. Looked up from germline, CDR1 is SGHNT and CDR2 is YENEEA. The length of the CDR3 is 14 residues. The CDR3 nucleotides are TGTGCCAGCAGCTCGCTAGCGAACACCGGGGAGCTGTTTTTT. This gives the protein CASSSLANTGELFF.

CDR3 protein: CASTQDPYNEQFF. The CDR3 coding sequence is TGTGCCAGCACCCAGGACCCGTACAATGAGCAGTTCTTC. V gene TRBV7-2 combines with J gene TRBJ2-1; the D is unclear. The germline gives CDR1 SGHTA, CDR2 FQGNSA. V shed 7 bases and J shed 4 bases, with 11 bases lying between them. The CDR3 runs 13 residues.

This clonotype has ten or more counts. The DNA of the CDR3 is TGTGCCAGCAGTGAAAACATTGGGTTGGCAGGGAACACCGGGGAGCTGTTTTTT. Translation gives CASSENIGLAGNTGELFF. The gene calls are TRBV2 and TRBJ2-2; unclear D gene. Germline CDR1 SNHLY, CDR2 FYNNEI. V dropped 2 bases and J dropped 1 base, with 17 bases sitting between them. This CDR3 region has 18 residues.

This clonotype has ten or more counts. V and J are TRBV6-1 and TRBJ2-7, with 9 positions matching TRBD1. The CDR3 loop spans 14 amino acids. V shed 7 bases and J 3 bases; nucleotides not matched to a gene: 7. Germline V lookup: CDR1 MNHNS, CDR2 SASEGT. The CDR3 DNA reads as TGTGCCAGCATCAACCGGGACAGGGTCTACGAGCAGTACTTC. This sequence encodes CASINRDRVYEQYF.

As regards this clonotype: A much larger clone differs from this one at a single base, so this may be a read error. J is TRBJ2-2 and V is TRBV9, with 11 bases matching TRBD1. Germline V gene data show CDR1 as SGDLS and CDR2 as YYNGEE. V lost 3 bases to trimming and J lost 5 bases; unmatched junction nucleotides: 3. This CDR3 is built from 15 residues. CDR3 region: CASSGGQGATGELFF. The DNA for the CDR3 is TGTGCCAGCAGCGGAGGACAGGGGGCAACCGGGGAGCTGTTTTTT.

This clonotype was counted at least ten times. The chain employs TRBV7-9 and TRBJ1-1, with 8 bases fitting TRBD1. CDR3 length: 14 residues. V was clipped by 5 bases and J by 2 bases; unmatched bases: 4. CDR1 is SEHNR and CDR2 is FQNEAQ in the germline V gene (reference sequence). The CDR3 is CASSLGQGNTEAFF. CDR3 coding DNA: TGTGCCAGCAGCCTCGGACAGGGTAACACTGAAGCTTTCTTT.

This clonotype was found a few times. This chain uses TRBV24-1 with TRBJ2-3, with D unclear. This CDR3 region has 16 residues. The V and J ends lost 4 bases and 4 bases respectively, with 17 bases between them. Looked up from germline, CDR1 is KGHDR and CDR2 is SFDVKD. The CDR3 is CATSEAGTSSADTQYF. CDR3 coding DNA: TGTGCCACCAGTGAGGCAGGCACCTCATCGGCAGATACGCAGTATTTT.

This clonotype was recorded a few times. The chain uses TRBV11-1 and TRBJ2-3, with D possibly called TRBD1 or TRBD2 (6 bases each). The V gene lost 5 bases and the J gene lost 0 bases, with 27 bases spanning the gap. Germline values: CDR1 SGHAT, CDR2 FQDESV (reference sequence). This CDR3 is 20 amino acids long. For the CDR3, the DNA is TGTGCCAGCAGCACGGGGGCGATACTAGCCATAGCGGATAGCACAGATACGCAGTATTTT. This gives the protein CASSTGAILAIADSTDTQYF.

This clonotype was found a few times. The chain has TRBV6-1 and TRBJ2-3; weak D call: TRBD1 (6 bases). The V gene lost 2 bases and the J gene lost 6 bases, with 18 bases spanning the gap. The CDR3 is 16 residues long. From germline, CDR1 is MNHNS and CDR2 SASEGT. CDR3 amino acids: CASSETRLGQWDTQYF. The CDR3 coding sequence is TGTGCCAGCAGTGAAACGAGGCTAGGACAGTGGGATACGCAGTATTTT.

This clonotype has only a few counts. The chain employs TRBV2 and TRBJ2-7; D gene unclear. Looked up from germline, CDR1 is SNHLY and CDR2 is FYNNEI. Trimming stripped 10 bases from V and 4 bases from J, with 17 bases between. This CDR3 spans 13 amino acids. CDR3 bases: TGTGCCACCAGAGGTTCAGCGAAGTACGAGCAGTACTTC. Its protein product is CATRGSAKYEQYF.